Each of the 6 T cell receptor beta chains below was sequenced from the same sample in a study of shared clonotypes between healthy human individuals. The assay was immunoSEQ multiplex PCR, and TCRdb's table has in-frame clones only and misses some. The sample lists about a million clones, about 75% occurring once. Sequencing was performed on memory CD4+ T cells sorted from blood. The sample's subset: CD45RA-negative fraction. Receptors originate from a young man in good health.

This clone was observed a single time. This chain joins TRBV5-1 and TRBJ2-3; 7 positions agree with TRBD2. The CDR3 is 14 residues long. Germline CDR1 and CDR2: SGHRS and YFSETQ. V was clipped by 4 bases and J by 0 bases; unmatched bases: 2. CDR3: CASSAGDSTDTQYF. CDR3 DNA: TGCGCCAGCAGCGCGGGGGACAGCACAGATACGCAGTATTTT.

This sequence joins TRBV5-1 and TRBJ2-7; 8 bases map to TRBD2. CDR1 and CDR2 from the germline V gene are SGHRS and YFSETQ. The CDR3 extends over 16 amino acids. V was clipped by 4 bases and J by 2 bases; unmatched bases: 11. The CDR3, as DNA: TGCGCCAGCAGCCTACCTAGGGCGGGAGGCGCCTACGAGCAGTACTTC. It specifies CASSLPRAGGAYEQYF.

V usage is TRBV28 and J usage is TRBJ2-7, with 14 positions matching TRBD2. The CDR3 sequence is 16 residues long. V lost 5 bases to trimming and J lost 3 bases; unmatched junction nucleotides: 6. Germline V CDR1 and CDR2: MDHEN, SYDVKM. The DNA for the CDR3 is TGTGCCAGCAGTCCGGGGACTAGCGGGGGTATCTACGAGCAGTACTTC. This encodes CASSPGTSGGIYEQYF.

The chain carries TRBV18 and TRBJ1-1; weak D call: TRBD1 (5 bases). Between the trimmed V and J ends, which lost 3 bases and 1 base, there was a span of 12 bases. CDR1 and CDR2 (germline): KGHSH, LQKENI. The CDR3 has 15 residues. The CDR3 sequence is CASSPQWGGNTEAFF. CDR3 nucleotide sequence: TGTGCCAGCTCACCCCAGTGGGGGGGGAACACTGAAGCTTTCTTT.

This clone turned up a few times. The rearrangement links TRBV2 to TRBJ1-2; D is undetermined. In germline, CDR1 is SNHLY, CDR2 FYNNEI. The CDR3 runs to 11 residues. V lost 5 bases to trimming and J lost 10 bases, with 11 bases between them. Here the CDR3 DNA reads TGTGCCAGCAGTACTCAATGGCACTACACCTTC. This sequence encodes CASSTQWHYTF.

As to this clone: One base away lies a much larger clone, so this may be a sequencing read error. The chain employs TRBV6-1 and TRBJ1-5; 8 bases match TRBD1. V was clipped by 6 bases and J by 3 bases; unmatched bases: 7. The CDR3 is 15 residues long. CDR1 MNHNS and CDR2 SASEGT come from the germline V gene. The CDR3 sequence is CASRQTGVLNQPQHF. For the CDR3, the DNA is TGTGCCAGCAGACAGACAGGGGTCCTCAATCAGCCCCAGCATTTT.